This TCR beta chain was retrieved from a study of radiotherapy plus CTLA-4 blockade in lung cancer. Regarding the study as a whole: Response was reportedly best predicted by early blood T cell clone dynamics, with interferon-beta. Tumor-derived TCR clones expanded in blood after radiotherapy plus ipilimumab.

This table comes from immunoSEQ multiplex PCR, and its TCRdb copy is limited to in-frame clones, with some not included. Found here are about 40,000 clones, 80% to 90% of them singletons; the top ten hold approximately 23%. In the case of this clone: Its antigen is still unknown. This CDR3 is also generated by other DNA sequences in the sample.

Trimming pared 0 bases from V and 13 bases from J, leaving 15 bases between. Germline V gene lookup returns CDR1 SGHAT and CDR2 FQNNGV. The CDR3 extends over 13 amino acids. This TCR was recovered from a human donor with non-small cell lung cancer whose response to radiotherapy plus ipilimumab could not be evaluated. The sequencing used peripheral blood, collected from a patient treated with radiotherapy plus ipilimumab. V is TRBV11-2 and J is TRBJ2-5; perhaps TRBD1 as D (6 bases). This CDR3 is CASSLDLTGQLYF. DNA for the CDR3: TGTGCCAGCAGCTTAGACCTGACAGGCCAGCTGTACTTC.